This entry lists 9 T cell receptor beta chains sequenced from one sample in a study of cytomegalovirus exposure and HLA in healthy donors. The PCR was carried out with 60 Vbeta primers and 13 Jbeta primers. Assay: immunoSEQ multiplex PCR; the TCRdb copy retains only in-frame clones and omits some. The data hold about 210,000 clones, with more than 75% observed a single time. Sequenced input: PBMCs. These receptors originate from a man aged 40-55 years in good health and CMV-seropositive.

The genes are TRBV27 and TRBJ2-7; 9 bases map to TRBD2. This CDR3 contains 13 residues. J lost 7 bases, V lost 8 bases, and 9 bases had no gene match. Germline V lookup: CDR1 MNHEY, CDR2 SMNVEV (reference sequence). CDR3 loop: CASGGGREYEQYF. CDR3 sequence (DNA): TGTGCCAGCGGGGGCGGGAGGGAGTATGAGCAGTACTTC.

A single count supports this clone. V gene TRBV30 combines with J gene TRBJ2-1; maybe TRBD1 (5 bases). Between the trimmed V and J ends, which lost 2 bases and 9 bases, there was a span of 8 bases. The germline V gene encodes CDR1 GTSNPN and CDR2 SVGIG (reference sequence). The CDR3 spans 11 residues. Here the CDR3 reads CAWSPGFEQFF. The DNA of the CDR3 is TGTGCCTGGAGTCCAGGGTTTGAGCAGTTCTTC.

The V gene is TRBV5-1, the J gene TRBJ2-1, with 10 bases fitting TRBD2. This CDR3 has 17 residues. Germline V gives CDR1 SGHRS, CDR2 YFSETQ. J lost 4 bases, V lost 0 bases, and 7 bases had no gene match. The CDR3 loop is CASSLGGSGRLYNEQFF. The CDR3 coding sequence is TGCGCCAGCAGCTTGGGAGGTAGCGGGAGGCTATACAATGAGCAGTTCTTC.

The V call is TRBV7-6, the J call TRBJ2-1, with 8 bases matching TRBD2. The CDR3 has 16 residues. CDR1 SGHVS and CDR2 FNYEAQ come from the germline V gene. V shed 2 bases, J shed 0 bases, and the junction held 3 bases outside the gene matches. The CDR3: CASSLRSGSSYNEQFF. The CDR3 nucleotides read TGTGCCAGCAGCTTAAGAAGCGGGAGCTCCTACAATGAGCAGTTCTTC. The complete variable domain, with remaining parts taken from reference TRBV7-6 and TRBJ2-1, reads GAGVSQSPRYKVTKRGQDVALRCDPISGHVSLYWYRQALGQGPEFLTYFNYEAQQDKSGLPNDRFSAERPEGSISTLTIQRTEQRDSAMYRCASSLRSGSSYNEQFFGPGTRLTVL.

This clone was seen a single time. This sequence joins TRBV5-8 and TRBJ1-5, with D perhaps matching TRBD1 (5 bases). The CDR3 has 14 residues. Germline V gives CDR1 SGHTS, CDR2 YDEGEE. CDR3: CASAGGGSNQPQHF. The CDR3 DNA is TGTGCATCGGCCGGGGGAGGTAGCAATCAGCCCCAGCATTTT.

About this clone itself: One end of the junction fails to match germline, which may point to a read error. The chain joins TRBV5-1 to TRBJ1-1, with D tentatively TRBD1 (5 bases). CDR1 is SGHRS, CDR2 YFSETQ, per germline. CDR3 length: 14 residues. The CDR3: CASSPDKANTEAFF. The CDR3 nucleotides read TGCGCGAGCAGCCCGGACAAGGCGAACACTGAAGCTTTCTTT.

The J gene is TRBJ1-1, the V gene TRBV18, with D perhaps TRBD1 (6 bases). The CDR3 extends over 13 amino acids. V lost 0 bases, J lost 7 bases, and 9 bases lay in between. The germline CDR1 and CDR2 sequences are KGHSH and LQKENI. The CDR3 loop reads CASSPPGGIEAFF. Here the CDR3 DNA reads TGTGCCAGCTCACCACCTGGGGGCATTGAAGCTTTCTTT.

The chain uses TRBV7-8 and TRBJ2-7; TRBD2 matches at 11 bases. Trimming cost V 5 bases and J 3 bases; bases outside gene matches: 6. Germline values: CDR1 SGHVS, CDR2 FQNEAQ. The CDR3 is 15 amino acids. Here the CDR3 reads CASSPGLAALYEQYV. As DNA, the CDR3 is TGTGCCAGCAGCCCGGGACTAGCGGCACTCTACGAGCAGTACGTC.

DNA for the CDR3: TGTGCCAGCAGCCGGCCCGAGGGAAAACTGTTTTTT. It encodes CASSRPEGKLFF. V usage is TRBV7-9 and J usage is TRBJ1-4, with no clear D. Germline CDR1 is SEHNR and CDR2 is FQNEAQ (reference sequence). This CDR3 comprises 12 residues. V was pared by 5 bases and J by 10 bases, with 11 bases between. The full variable domain, in which reference TRBV7-9 and TRBJ1-4 provide the parts outside the CDR3, is DTGVSQNPRHKITKRGQNVTFRCDPISEHNRLYWYRQTLGQGPEFLTYFQNEAQLEKSRLLSDRFSAERPKGSFSTLEIQRTEQGDSAMYLCASSRPEGKLFFGSGTQLSVL.